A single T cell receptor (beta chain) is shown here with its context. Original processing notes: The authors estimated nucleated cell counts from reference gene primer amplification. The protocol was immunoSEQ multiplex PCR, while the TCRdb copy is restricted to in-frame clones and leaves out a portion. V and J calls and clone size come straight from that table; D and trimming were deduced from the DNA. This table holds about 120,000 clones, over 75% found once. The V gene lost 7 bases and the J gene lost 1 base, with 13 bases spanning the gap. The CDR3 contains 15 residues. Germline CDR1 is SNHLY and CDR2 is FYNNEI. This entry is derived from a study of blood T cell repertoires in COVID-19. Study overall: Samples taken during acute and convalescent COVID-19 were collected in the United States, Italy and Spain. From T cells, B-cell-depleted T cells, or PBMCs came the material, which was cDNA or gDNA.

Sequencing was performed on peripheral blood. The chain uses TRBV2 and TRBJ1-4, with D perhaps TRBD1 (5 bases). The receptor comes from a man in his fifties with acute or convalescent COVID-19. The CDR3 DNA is TGTGCCAGCACCCGTGGCCAGGGAACTAATGAAAAACTGTTTTTT. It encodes CASTRGQGTNEKLFF.